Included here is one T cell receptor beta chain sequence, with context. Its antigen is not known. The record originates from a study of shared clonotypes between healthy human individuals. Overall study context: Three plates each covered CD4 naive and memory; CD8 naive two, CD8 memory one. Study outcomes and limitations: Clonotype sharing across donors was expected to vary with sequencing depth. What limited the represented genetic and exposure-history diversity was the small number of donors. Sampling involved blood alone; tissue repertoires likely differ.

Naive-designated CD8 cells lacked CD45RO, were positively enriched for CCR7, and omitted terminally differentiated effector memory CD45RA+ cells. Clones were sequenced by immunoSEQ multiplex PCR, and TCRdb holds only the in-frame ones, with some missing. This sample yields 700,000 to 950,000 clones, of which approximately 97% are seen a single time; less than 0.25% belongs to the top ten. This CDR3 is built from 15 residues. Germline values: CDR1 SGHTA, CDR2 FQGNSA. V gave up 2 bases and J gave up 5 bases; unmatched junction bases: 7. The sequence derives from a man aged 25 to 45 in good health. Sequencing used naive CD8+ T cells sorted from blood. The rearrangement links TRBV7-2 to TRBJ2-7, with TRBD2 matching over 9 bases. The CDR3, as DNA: TGTGCCAGCAGCTTAATCGGCGGGAGGGGGGACGAGCAGTACTTC. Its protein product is CASSLIGGRGDEQYF.